The present entry profiles one TCR beta chain with its context. Its binding antigen is unknown. Base quality data are lacking; no much larger clone is found one base away. The immunoSEQ Assay was the method used to sequence TCRbeta CDR3 regions. After extraction, genomic DNA underwent amplification by bias-controlled multiplex PCR, followed by high-throughput sequencing. Turning to the authors' computational methods: To quantify the absolute abundance of each unique TCRbeta CDR3 region, sequences were collapsed and filtered. Usable DNA was measured by amplifying reference genes present in all nucleated cells, and TCRbeta template counts were normalized to that usable DNA to estimate T cell fraction. Repertoire TCRs were annotated as SARS-CoV-2-specific when V gene, CDR3 amino acid sequence and J gene were exactly matched to a known reactive TCR set. The reference SARS-CoV-2 TCR set came from MIRA and was filtered for enrichment in COVID-19-positive ImmuneCODE repertoires, removing public or cross-reactive TCRs. Drawing on the MIRA antigens, annotated TCRs were analysed further at the level of specific ORF or position within ORF. Breadth was defined as the number of annotated unique rearrangements divided by the total number of unique productive rearrangements, and depth was defined as the summed frequency of the annotated unique rearrangements. TCR breadth was compared between groups using two-sided Wilcoxon rank-sum tests. TCRdb mirrors the immuneACCESS table, restricted to in-frame sequences. Some clones are absent from its copies; in checked studies, under half trace to an unresolved V gene, and the reason for the others is unknown. D and trimming were read from the DNA, whereas the V and J calls and clone size are those reported in that table. A total of just under 250,000 clones appear in this sample, roughly 90% of them only once. Of the sample, about 10% is held by the ten largest clones.

The sample originates from a study of Ad26.COV2.S vaccination and SARS-CoV-2 variants (dated by TCRdb to the early 2020s). In terms of the full investigation: Donors in the vaccine arm were drawn from COV1001, a phase I-IIa trial of Ad26.COV2.S in healthy adults that was multicentre, randomized, double-blind and placebo-controlled. Ad26.COV2.S was given intramuscularly at 5x10^10 or 1x10^11 viral particles, as a single shot or as two shots 56 days apart. Sequencing of the TCRbeta repertoire served to evaluate the specificity and breadth of SARS-CoV-2-reactive T cell receptors following Ad26.COV2.S vaccination. A total of roughly 32 samples were included in the TCR-sequenced set, comprising around 20 Ad26.COV2.S vaccine recipients, 5 placebo recipients and 8 SARS-CoV-2 convalescent individuals. Trial participants were randomized into five groups of five, in which low-dose or high-dose Ad26.COV2.S was given once or twice, or placebo was given on both occasions. Blinding of investigators to trial group allocation was maintained during experiments and outcome assessment.

Relative to germline, V is 2 bases shorter and J is 7 bases shorter, with 18 bases between their ends. Inclusive of the bounding cysteine and phenylalanine, the CDR3 is 15 residues long. Solely the CDR3 DNA is kept, with 45 bases framed from the first base. CDR1 LNHDA and CDR2 SQIVND were looked up in the germline V gene (reference sequence). The treatment or condition label here, explained by the study, means: roughly 18 received Ad26.COV2.S at low or high dose, single or two shots; 5 received placebo; per-sample allocation not given. For vaccine and placebo recipients, repertoires were sequenced using samples collected on day 63 after the first injection. Cohort 1b enrolled about two dozen adults aged 18-55 years at a single site in Boston, USA, between 29 July and 7 August 2020. Ad26.COV2.S was a replication-incompetent adenovirus type 26 vector that expressed a prefusion-stabilized SARS-CoV-2 spike protein derived from the original Wuhan strain.

Overall study outcomes, separate from this receptor: Non-spike TCR breadth was comparable between vaccine and placebo recipients, consistent with the vaccine containing only spike. Higher spike-specific TCR breadth was observed in Ad26.COV2.S recipients than in placebo recipients (P = 0.0014). According to the authors, total T cell responses may have been underestimated by the TCR breadth and depth analyses. The study was not powered to compare responses between vaccine doses or regimens. Substantial breadth of spike-specific CD8+ and CD4+ T cell responses was reported after vaccination.

The receptor was isolated from a person between 18 and 60 years old who received the Ad26.COV2.S COVID-19 vaccine or a placebo. The chain couples TRBV19 to TRBJ2-7; TRBD1 is perhaps the D gene, given 5 matching bases. The sequenced sample was peripheral blood, obtained in a trial of Ad26.COV2.S vaccine versus placebo. The sequence in DNA is TGTGCCAGTAGTATATCTTTGGGGCCGGCCCGGGAGCAGTACTTC. Translation gives CASSISLGPAREQYF.